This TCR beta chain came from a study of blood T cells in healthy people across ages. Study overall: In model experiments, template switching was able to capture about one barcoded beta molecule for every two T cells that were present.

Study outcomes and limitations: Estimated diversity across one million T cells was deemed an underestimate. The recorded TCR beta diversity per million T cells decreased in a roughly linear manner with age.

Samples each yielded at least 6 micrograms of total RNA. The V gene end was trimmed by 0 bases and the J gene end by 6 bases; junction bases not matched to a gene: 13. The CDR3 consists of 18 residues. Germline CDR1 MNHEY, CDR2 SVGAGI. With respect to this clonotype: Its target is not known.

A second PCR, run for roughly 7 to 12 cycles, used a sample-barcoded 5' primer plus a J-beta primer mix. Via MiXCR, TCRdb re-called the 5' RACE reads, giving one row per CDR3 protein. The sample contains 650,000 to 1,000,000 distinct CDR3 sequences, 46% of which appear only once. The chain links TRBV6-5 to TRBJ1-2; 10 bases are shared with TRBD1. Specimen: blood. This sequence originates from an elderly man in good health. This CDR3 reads CASSYSPGQGRIADGYTF. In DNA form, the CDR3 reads TGTGCCAGCAGTTACTCACCGGGACAGGGGAGAATTGCTGATGGCTACACCTTC.